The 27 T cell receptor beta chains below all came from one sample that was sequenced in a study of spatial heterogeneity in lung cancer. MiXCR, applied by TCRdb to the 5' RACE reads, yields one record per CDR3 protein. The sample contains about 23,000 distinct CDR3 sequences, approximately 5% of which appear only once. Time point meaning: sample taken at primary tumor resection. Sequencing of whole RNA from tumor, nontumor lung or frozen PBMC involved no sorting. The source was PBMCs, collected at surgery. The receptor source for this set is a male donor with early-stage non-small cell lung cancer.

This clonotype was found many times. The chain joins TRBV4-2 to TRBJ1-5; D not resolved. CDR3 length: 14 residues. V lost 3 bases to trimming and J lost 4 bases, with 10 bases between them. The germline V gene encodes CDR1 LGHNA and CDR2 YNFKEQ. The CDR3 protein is CASSQGSGNQPQHF. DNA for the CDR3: TGTGCCAGCAGCCAGGGTTCTGGGAATCAGCCCCAGCATTTT.

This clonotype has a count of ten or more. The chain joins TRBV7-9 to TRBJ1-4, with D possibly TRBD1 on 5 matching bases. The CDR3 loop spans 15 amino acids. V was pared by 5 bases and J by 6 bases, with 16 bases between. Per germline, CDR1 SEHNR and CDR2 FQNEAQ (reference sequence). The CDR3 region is CASSGVGTADEKLFF. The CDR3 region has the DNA TGTGCCAGCAGCGGGGTGGGGACGGCCGATGAAAAACTGTTTTTT.

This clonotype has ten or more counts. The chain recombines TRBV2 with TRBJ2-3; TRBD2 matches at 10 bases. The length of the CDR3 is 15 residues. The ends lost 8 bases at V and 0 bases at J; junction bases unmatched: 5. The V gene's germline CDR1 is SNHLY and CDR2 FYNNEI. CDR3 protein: CASDKTSGSTDTQYF. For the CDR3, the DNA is TGTGCCAGCGACAAGACTAGCGGGAGCACAGATACGCAGTATTTT.

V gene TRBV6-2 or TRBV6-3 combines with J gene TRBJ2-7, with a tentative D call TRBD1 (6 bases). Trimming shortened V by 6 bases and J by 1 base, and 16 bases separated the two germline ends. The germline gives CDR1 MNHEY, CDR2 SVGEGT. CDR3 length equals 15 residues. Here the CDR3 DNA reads TGTGCCAGCAGACTAAATAGGGGGTGGTCCTACGAGCAGTACTTC. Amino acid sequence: CASRLNRGWSYEQYF.

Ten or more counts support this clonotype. The CDR3 here is CATSRGTDRPQHF. The CDR3 DNA is TGTGCCACCAGCAGGGGGACCGATCGACCCCAGCATTTT. V usage is TRBV15 and J usage is TRBJ1-5, with TRBD1 as a possible D gene (5 bases). The CDR3 runs to 13 residues. The germline V gene has CDR1 LNHNV and CDR2 YYDKDF (reference sequence). Between the trimmed V and J ends, which lost 3 bases and 10 bases, there was a span of 13 bases.

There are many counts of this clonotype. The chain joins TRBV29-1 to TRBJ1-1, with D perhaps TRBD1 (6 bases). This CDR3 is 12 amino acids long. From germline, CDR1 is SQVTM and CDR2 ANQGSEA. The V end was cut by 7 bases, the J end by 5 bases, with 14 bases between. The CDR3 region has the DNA TGCAGCGGGGGGCTTCTTGAGACTGAAGCTTTCTTT. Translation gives CSGGLLETEAFF.

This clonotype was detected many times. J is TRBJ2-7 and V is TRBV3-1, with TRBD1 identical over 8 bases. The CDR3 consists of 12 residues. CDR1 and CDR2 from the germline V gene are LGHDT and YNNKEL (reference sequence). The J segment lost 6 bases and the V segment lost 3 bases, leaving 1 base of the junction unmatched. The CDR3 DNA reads TGTGCCAGCAGCCAGACAGGGGCCGAGCAGTACTTC. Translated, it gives CASSQTGAEQYF.

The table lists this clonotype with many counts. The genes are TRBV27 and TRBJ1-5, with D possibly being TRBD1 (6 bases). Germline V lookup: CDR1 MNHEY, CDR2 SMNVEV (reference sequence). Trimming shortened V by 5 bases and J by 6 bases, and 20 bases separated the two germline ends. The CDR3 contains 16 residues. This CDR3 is CASSGAPGGLGQPQHF. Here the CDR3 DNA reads TGTGCCAGCAGTGGGGCCCCCGGGGGGCTGGGTCAGCCCCAGCATTTT.

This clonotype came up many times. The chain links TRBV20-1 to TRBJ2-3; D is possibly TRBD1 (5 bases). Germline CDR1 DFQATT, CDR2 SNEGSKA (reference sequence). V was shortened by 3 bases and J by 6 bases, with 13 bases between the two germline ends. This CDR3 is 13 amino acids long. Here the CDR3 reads CSARRAGFDTQYF. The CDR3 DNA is TGCAGTGCTAGGCGAGCAGGGTTTGATACGCAGTATTTT.

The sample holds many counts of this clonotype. The CDR3 is CASSLRDRPYEQYF. The CDR3 coding sequence is TGTGCCAGCAGCCTCCGGGACAGGCCCTACGAGCAGTACTTC. The J gene is TRBJ2-7, the V gene TRBV5-5, with 8 positions matching TRBD1. CDR3 size: 14 residues. V was clipped by 4 bases and J by 2 bases; unmatched bases: 5. In germline, CDR1 is SGHKS, CDR2 YYEKEE (reference sequence). Based on the CDR3 plus reference TRBV5-5 and TRBJ2-7, the full variable domain is DAGVTQSPTHLIKTRGQQVTLRCSPISGHKSVSWYQQVLGQGPQFIFQYYEKEERGRGNFPDRFSARQFPNYSSELNVNALLLGDSALYLCASSLRDRPYEQYFGPGTRLTVT.

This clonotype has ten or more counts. This chain's CDR3 is CASSRAGYGYTF. The CDR3 bases are TGTGCCAGTAGTAGAGCGGGCTATGGCTACACCTTC. The J gene is TRBJ1-2, the V gene TRBV19; D gene unclear. The V gene lost 4 bases and the J gene lost 4 bases, with 7 bases spanning the gap. This CDR3 has 12 residues. The germline V gene has CDR1 LNHDA and CDR2 SQIVND (reference sequence).

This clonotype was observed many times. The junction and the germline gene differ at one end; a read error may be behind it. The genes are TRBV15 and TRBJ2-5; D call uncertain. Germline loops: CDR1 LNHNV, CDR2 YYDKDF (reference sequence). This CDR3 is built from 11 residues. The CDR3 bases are TGTGCCACCAGCGGAGAGTGGGACCAGTACTTC. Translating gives CATSGEWDQYF.

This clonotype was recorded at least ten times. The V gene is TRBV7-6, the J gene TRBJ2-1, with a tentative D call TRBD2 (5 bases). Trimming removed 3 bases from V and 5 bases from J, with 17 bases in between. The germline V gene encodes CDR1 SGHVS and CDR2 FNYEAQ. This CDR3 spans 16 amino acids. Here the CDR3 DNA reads TGTGCCAGCAGCTTGGGGAGCCTCCCGAGAAACAATGAGCAGTTCTTC. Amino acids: CASSLGSLPRNNEQFF.

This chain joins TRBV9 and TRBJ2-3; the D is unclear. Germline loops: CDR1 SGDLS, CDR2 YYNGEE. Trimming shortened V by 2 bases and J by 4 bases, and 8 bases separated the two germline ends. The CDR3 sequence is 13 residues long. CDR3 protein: CASSVTEADTQYF. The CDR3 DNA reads TGTGCCAGCAGCGTTACAGAGGCAGATACGCAGTATTTT.

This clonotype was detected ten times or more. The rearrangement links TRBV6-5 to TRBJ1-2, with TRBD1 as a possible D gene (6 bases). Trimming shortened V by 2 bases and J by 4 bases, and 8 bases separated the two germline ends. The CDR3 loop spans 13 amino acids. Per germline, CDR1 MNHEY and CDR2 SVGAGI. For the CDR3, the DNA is TGTGCCAGCAGTTACGAAGGGGGCTATGGCTACACCTTC. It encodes CASSYEGGYGYTF.

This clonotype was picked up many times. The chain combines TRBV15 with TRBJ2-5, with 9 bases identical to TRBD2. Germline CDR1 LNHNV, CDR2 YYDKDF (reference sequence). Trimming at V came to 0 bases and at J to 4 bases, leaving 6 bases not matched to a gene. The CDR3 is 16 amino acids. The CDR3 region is CATSREREGRGETQYF. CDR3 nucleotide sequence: TGTGCCACCAGCAGAGAGCGGGAGGGCCGGGGAGAGACCCAGTACTTC.

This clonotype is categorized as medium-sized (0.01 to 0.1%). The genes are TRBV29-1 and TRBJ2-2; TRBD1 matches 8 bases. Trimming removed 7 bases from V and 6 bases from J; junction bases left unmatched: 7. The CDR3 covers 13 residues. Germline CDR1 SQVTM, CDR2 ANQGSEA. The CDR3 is CSGDTTGAGELFF. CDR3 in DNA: TGCAGCGGGGACACGACAGGGGCCGGGGAGCTGTTTTTT.

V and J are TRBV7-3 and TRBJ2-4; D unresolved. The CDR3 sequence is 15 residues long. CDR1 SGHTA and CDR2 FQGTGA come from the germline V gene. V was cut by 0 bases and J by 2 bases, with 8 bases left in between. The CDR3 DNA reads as TGTGCCAGCAGCTTAACCCCAGGCCCCAAAAACATTCAGTACTTC. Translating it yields CASSLTPGPKNIQYF.

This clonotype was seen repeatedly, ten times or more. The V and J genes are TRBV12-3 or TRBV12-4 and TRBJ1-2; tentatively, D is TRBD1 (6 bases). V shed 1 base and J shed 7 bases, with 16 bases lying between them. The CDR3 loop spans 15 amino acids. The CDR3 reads CASSLGGAGKIGYTF. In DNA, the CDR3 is TGTGCCAGCAGTTTAGGGGGGGCAGGGAAAATTGGCTACACCTTC.

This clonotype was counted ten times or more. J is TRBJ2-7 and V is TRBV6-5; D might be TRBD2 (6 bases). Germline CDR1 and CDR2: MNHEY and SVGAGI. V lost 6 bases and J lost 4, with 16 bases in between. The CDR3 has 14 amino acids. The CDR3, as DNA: TGTGCCAGCAGCGACACGGGGGACTTATACGAGCAGTACTTC. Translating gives CASSDTGDLYEQYF.

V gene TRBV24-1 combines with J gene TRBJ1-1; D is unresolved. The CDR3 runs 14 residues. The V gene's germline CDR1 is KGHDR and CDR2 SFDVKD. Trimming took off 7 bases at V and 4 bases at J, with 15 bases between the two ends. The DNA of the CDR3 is TGTGCCACCAGCTATACAGACCGCGGCACTGAAGCTTTCTTT. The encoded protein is CATSYTDRGTEAFF.

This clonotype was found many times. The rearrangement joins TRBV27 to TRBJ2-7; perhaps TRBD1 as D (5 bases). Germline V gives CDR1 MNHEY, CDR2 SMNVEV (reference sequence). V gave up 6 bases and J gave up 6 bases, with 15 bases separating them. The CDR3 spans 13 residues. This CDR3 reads CASRPSWGSEQYF. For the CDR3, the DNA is TGTGCCAGCAGGCCAAGCTGGGGCTCCGAGCAGTACTTC.

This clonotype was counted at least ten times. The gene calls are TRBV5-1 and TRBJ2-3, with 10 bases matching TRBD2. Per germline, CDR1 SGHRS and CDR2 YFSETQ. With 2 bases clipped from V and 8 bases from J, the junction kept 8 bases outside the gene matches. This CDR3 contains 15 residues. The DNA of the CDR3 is TGCGCCAGCAGCTTTCTAGCGGGGGACAAGGCTACGCAGTATTTT. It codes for CASSFLAGDKATQYF.

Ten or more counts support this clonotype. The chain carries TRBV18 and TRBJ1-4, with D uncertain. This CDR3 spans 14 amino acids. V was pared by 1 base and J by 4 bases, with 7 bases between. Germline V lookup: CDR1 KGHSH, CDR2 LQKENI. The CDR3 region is CASSPRAFNEKLFF. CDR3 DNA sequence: TGTGCCAGCTCACCACGAGCCTTTAATGAAAAACTGTTTTTT.

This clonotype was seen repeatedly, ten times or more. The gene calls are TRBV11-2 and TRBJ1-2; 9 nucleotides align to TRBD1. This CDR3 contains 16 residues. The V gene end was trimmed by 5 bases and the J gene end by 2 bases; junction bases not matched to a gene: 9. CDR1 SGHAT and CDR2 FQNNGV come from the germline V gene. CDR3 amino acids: CASSMLFGTGNYGYTF. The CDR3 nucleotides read TGTGCCAGCAGCATGTTGTTTGGGACAGGGAACTATGGCTACACCTTC.

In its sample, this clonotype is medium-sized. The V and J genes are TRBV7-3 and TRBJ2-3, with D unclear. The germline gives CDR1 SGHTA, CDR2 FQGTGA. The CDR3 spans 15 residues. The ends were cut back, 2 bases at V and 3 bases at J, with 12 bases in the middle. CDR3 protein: CASSLGPATTDTQYF. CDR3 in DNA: TGTGCCAGCAGCTTAGGTCCCGCGACTACAGATACGCAGTATTTT.

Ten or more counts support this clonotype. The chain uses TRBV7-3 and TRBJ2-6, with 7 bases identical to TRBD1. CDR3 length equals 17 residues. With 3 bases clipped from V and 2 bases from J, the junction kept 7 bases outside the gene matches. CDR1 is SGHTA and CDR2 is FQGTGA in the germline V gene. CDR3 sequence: CASSLRGRTAGANVLTF. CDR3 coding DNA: TGTGCCAGCAGCTTGAGGGGGCGCACCGCTGGGGCCAACGTCCTGACTTTC. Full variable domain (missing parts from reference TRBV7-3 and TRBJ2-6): GAGVSQTPSNKVTEKGKYVELRCDPISGHTALYWYRQSLGQGPEFLIYFQGTGAADDSGLPNDRFFAVRPEGSVSTLKIQRTERGDSAVYLCASSLRGRTAGANVLTFGAGSRLTVL.